One TCR beta chain is described in this entry. This sample stems from a study of blood T cell repertoires in COVID-19. Turning to the study itself: Acute and convalescent COVID-19 samples came from the United States, Italy and Spain. PBMCs, B-cell-depleted T cells, or T cells provided the cDNA or gDNA that made up the material.

The CDR3 spans 14 residues. Germline lookup yields CDR1 SGHNT and CDR2 YYREEE (reference sequence). The V end lost 5 bases, the J end lost 2 bases, and 11 bases lay between the germline ends. The assay was immunoSEQ multiplex PCR, and TCRdb's table has in-frame clones only and misses some. The table has 80,000 or so clones, over 75% seen once. The specimen was peripheral blood. The TCR comes from an elderly man with acute or convalescent COVID-19. J is TRBJ2-1 and V is TRBV5-4; tentative D call: TRBD2 (5 bases). The CDR3 DNA reads as TGTGCCAGCAGTCGCTACGGGACCTACAATGAGCAGTTCTTC. Translated, it gives CASSRYGTYNEQFF.